These T cell receptor beta chains were read from a single sample in a study of human T cells and chemical hapten exposure. A single record per CDR3 protein comes from TCRdb applying MiXCR to the RACE reads. The sample holds about 400,000 distinct CDR3 sequences; just under 6.5% are singletons and the top ten take about 5.6%. Sequencing used whole blood, obtained in connection with sensitization to the hapten diphenylcyclopropenone (DPC). Source of these receptors: a woman aged 18-35 years with alopecia areata. Some clones in this sample may be carry-over from other donors' samples. Each CDR3 is given with its conserved first and last residue. The order of the fields is clone size, D gene, J gene, V gene, CDR3 DNA, CDR3 protein. D genes are given only for firm matches. Clone size, where shown, is once, few, many, or a class for clones that have expanded.

abundance: -; d_gene: TRBD2; j_gene: TRBJ2-1; v_gene: TRBV3-1; CDR3nt: TGTGCCAGCAGCAGGACTAGCGGGGGGATTACCTACAATGAGCAGTTCTTC; CDR3aa: CASSRTSGGITYNEQFF
abundance: -; d_gene: -; j_gene: TRBJ2-3; v_gene: TRBV5-1; CDR3nt: TGCGCCAGCAGCTTGGCCGAGAAGGATACGCAGTATTTT; CDR3aa: CASSLAEKDTQYF
abundance: once; d_gene: -; j_gene: TRBJ1-6; v_gene: TRBV4-2; CDR3nt: TGTGCCAGCAGAAAGGGGTTAGAGAATTCACCCCTCCACTTT; CDR3aa: CASRKGLENSPLHF
abundance: few; d_gene: -; j_gene: TRBJ2-7; v_gene: TRBV10-3; CDR3nt: TGTGCCATCAGTGAGAATTCCTACGAGCAGTACTTC; CDR3aa: CAISENSYEQYF
abundance: -; d_gene: TRBD2; j_gene: TRBJ2-3; v_gene: TRBV7-2; CDR3nt: TGTGCCAGCAGCTTAGTAGCGGGTTCAGATACGCAGTATTTT; CDR3aa: CASSLVAGSDTQYF
abundance: many; d_gene: -; j_gene: TRBJ2-7; v_gene: TRBV6-2/TRBV6-3; CDR3nt: TGTGCCAGCAGTTACTCCGAACAGGGATCCGAGCAGTACTTC; CDR3aa: CASSYSEQGSEQYF
abundance: many; d_gene: -; j_gene: TRBJ1-1; v_gene: TRBV7-9; CDR3nt: TGTGCCAGCAGCATTTCTAAAACCAATCAGTGGAAAGCTTTCTTT; CDR3aa: CASSISKTNQWKAFF
abundance: -; d_gene: -; j_gene: TRBJ2-7; v_gene: TRBV27; CDR3nt: TGTGCCAGCAGCCCAGTGGTACGTAAGGAGCAGTACTTC; CDR3aa: CASSPVVRKEQYF
abundance: many; d_gene: -; j_gene: TRBJ1-3; v_gene: TRBV7-9; CDR3nt: TGTGCCACCGTCCCCCCACTCTCACGCTCTGGAAACACCATATATTTT; CDR3aa: CATVPPLSRSGNTIYF
abundance: many; d_gene: -; j_gene: TRBJ2-7; v_gene: TRBV12-3/TRBV12-4; CDR3nt: TGTGCCAGCACTCATAGGGACGTATACGAGCAGTACTTC; CDR3aa: CASTHRDVYEQYF
abundance: -; d_gene: -; j_gene: TRBJ2-3; v_gene: TRBV7-2; CDR3nt: TGTGCCAGCAGCTTCTGGGACAGCACAGATACGCAGTATTTT; CDR3aa: CASSFWDSTDTQYF
abundance: many; d_gene: TRBD1; j_gene: TRBJ1-1; v_gene: TRBV2; CDR3nt: TGTGCCAGCAGTAGGGGACAGGGGGCGAGCTTGAACACTGAAGCTTTCTTT; CDR3aa: CASSRGQGASLNTEAFF
abundance: many; d_gene: -; j_gene: TRBJ2-7; v_gene: TRBV9; CDR3nt: TGTGCCAGCAGCCCGAGGACAGAATACTACGAGCAGTACTTC; CDR3aa: CASSPRTEYYEQYF
abundance: -; d_gene: TRBD2; j_gene: TRBJ2-5; v_gene: TRBV6-1; CDR3nt: TGTGCCAGCAGTCGACTAGCGGGGGAGGGGGAGACCCAGTACTTC; CDR3aa: CASSRLAGEGETQYF
abundance: -; d_gene: -; j_gene: TRBJ1-1; v_gene: TRBV4-2; CDR3nt: TGTGCCAGCAGCCTTACTTTACAGGTCTCTGAAGCTTTCTTT; CDR3aa: CASSLTLQVSEAFF
abundance: few; d_gene: TRBD1; j_gene: TRBJ2-2; v_gene: TRBV4-3; CDR3nt: TGCGCCAGCAGCCTAGAACCGGGACAGACAAACACCGGGGAGCTGTTTTTT; CDR3aa: CASSLEPGQTNTGELFF
abundance: -; d_gene: TRBD1; j_gene: TRBJ2-3; v_gene: TRBV7-9; CDR3nt: TGTGCCAGCAGCAAAGACAGGGTGAACACAGATACGCAGTATTTT; CDR3aa: CASSKDRVNTDTQYF
abundance: -; d_gene: -; j_gene: TRBJ2-3; v_gene: TRBV4-3; CDR3nt: TGCGCCAGCAGCCAAGGAGGGGCCACAGATACGCAGTATTTT; CDR3aa: CASSQGGATDTQYF
abundance: many; d_gene: -; j_gene: TRBJ1-2; v_gene: TRBV7-6; CDR3nt: TGTGCCAGCAGCTCGTCCGGGGCCAGCGGCTACACCTTC; CDR3aa: CASSSSGASGYTF
abundance: -; d_gene: TRBD2; j_gene: TRBJ2-3; v_gene: TRBV7-6; CDR3nt: TGTGCCAGCAGCTTAGGACTAGCGGGGACTGAGAGCACAGATACGCAGTATTTT; CDR3aa: CASSLGLAGTESTDTQYF
abundance: -; d_gene: -; j_gene: TRBJ1-1; v_gene: TRBV4-3; CDR3nt: TGCGCCAGCAGCCAAGCGGAGATGAACACTGAAGCTTTCTTT; CDR3aa: CASSQAEMNTEAFF
abundance: many; d_gene: -; j_gene: TRBJ1-5; v_gene: TRBV27; CDR3nt: TGTGCCAGCGGATACCAGGCCAACAATCAGCCCCAGCATTTT; CDR3aa: CASGYQANNQPQHF
abundance: few; d_gene: -; j_gene: TRBJ1-6; v_gene: TRBV7-2; CDR3nt: TGTGCCAGCAGCCCTAGACGGAGCTCCTATAATTCACCCCTCCACTTT; CDR3aa: CASSPRRSSYNSPLHF
abundance: -; d_gene: -; j_gene: TRBJ1-1; v_gene: TRBV6-5; CDR3nt: TGTGCCAGCAGAATACAGGGATCTGAAGCTTTCTTT; CDR3aa: CASRIQGSEAFF
abundance: many; d_gene: -; j_gene: TRBJ1-5; v_gene: TRBV12-3/TRBV12-4; CDR3nt: TGTGCCAGCAGGAAACCAGGTAGCAATCAGCCCCAGCATTTT; CDR3aa: CASRKPGSNQPQHF
abundance: few; d_gene: -; j_gene: TRBJ2-3; v_gene: TRBV29-1; CDR3nt: TGCAGCGTTGAAGATCGAGCCCTGAGCACAGATACGCAGTATTTT; CDR3aa: CSVEDRALSTDTQYF
abundance: many; d_gene: -; j_gene: TRBJ1-6; v_gene: TRBV7-9; CDR3nt: TGTGCCAGCAGCTTAGCACAGGGTAACTCACCCCTCCACTTT; CDR3aa: CASSLAQGNSPLHF
abundance: -; d_gene: TRBD1; j_gene: TRBJ2-3; v_gene: TRBV10-3; CDR3nt: TGTGCCATCAGTGCAGGGGGCGGGGATACGCAGTATTTT; CDR3aa: CAISAGGGDTQYF
abundance: many; d_gene: -; j_gene: TRBJ1-5; v_gene: TRBV6-5; CDR3nt: TGTGCCAGCAGAGTAAGGGGAGGGTCTCAGCCCCAGCATTTT; CDR3aa: CASRVRGGSQPQHF
abundance: few; d_gene: -; j_gene: TRBJ1-2; v_gene: TRBV14; CDR3nt: TGTGCCAGCAGCCCCTGGGGCAGTCCCAACTATGGCTACACCTTC; CDR3aa: CASSPWGSPNYGYTF
abundance: many; d_gene: -; j_gene: TRBJ1-2; v_gene: TRBV6-5; CDR3nt: TGTGCCAGCAGTCGCGACCAGAGGCAAGTCTTC; CDR3aa: CASSRDQRQVF
abundance: many; d_gene: -; j_gene: TRBJ2-3; v_gene: TRBV7-2; CDR3nt: TGTGCCAGCAGCTTATATCGCGCCACAGATACGCAGTATTTT; CDR3aa: CASSLYRATDTQYF
abundance: many; d_gene: -; j_gene: TRBJ1-4; v_gene: TRBV29-1; CDR3nt: TGCAGCGTCTCAGCAGCAACTAATGAAAAACTGTTTTTT; CDR3aa: CSVSAATNEKLFF
abundance: many; d_gene: TRBD1; j_gene: TRBJ1-2; v_gene: TRBV27; CDR3nt: TGTGCCAGCAGTTTATCGTACAGGGGAGATGGCTACACCTTC; CDR3aa: CASSLSYRGDGYTF
abundance: many; d_gene: TRBD1; j_gene: TRBJ2-7; v_gene: TRBV4-3; CDR3nt: TGCGCCAGCAGCCAGGCATTTTGGACAGGGGCGTACGAGCAGTACTTC; CDR3aa: CASSQAFWTGAYEQYF
abundance: few; d_gene: -; j_gene: TRBJ1-2; v_gene: TRBV6-1; CDR3nt: TGTGCTCTTCGGTGGGAAGGGGCCCGTTTCTATGGCTACACCTTC; CDR3aa: CALRWEGARFYGYTF
abundance: -; d_gene: TRBD1; j_gene: TRBJ1-6; v_gene: TRBV6-5; CDR3nt: TGTGCCACCTACAGGGGGATGGAAGGCAATTCACCCCTCCACTTT; CDR3aa: CATYRGMEGNSPLHF
abundance: -; d_gene: TRBD2; j_gene: TRBJ2-3; v_gene: TRBV6-1; CDR3nt: TGTGCCAGCAGGGCCGGGACTAGCGGACCCACAGATACGCAGTATTTT; CDR3aa: CASRAGTSGPTDTQYF
abundance: -; d_gene: -; j_gene: TRBJ2-2; v_gene: TRBV12-3/TRBV12-4; CDR3nt: TGTGCCAGCAGTCCACGACCGTCTTCGGAGCTGTTTTTT; CDR3aa: CASSPRPSSELFF
abundance: -; d_gene: TRBD2; j_gene: TRBJ2-1; v_gene: TRBV12-3/TRBV12-4; CDR3nt: TGTGCCAGCAGTTTAGCAAGCGGGGGTCACAATGAGCAGTTCTTC; CDR3aa: CASSLASGGHNEQFF
abundance: few; d_gene: -; j_gene: TRBJ2-3; v_gene: TRBV4-1; CDR3nt: TGCGCCAGCAGCCAAGATCTCCCCAGCACAGATACGCAGTATTTT; CDR3aa: CASSQDLPSTDTQYF
abundance: few; d_gene: -; j_gene: TRBJ2-1; v_gene: TRBV4-1; CDR3nt: TGCGCCAGCAGCCCTGGACATTCCAAATACAATGAGCAGTTCTTC; CDR3aa: CASSPGHSKYNEQFF
abundance: -; d_gene: TRBD2; j_gene: TRBJ2-7; v_gene: TRBV12-3/TRBV12-4; CDR3nt: TGTGCCAGCACACACGGGGGGACCTACGAGCAGTACTTC; CDR3aa: CASTHGGTYEQYF
abundance: few; d_gene: TRBD1; j_gene: TRBJ1-1; v_gene: TRBV12-3/TRBV12-4; CDR3nt: TGTGCCAGCAGCCCCGGGACAGGGGGCTTGGGAGCTTTCTTT; CDR3aa: CASSPGTGGLGAFF
abundance: many; d_gene: -; j_gene: TRBJ1-5; v_gene: TRBV29-1; CDR3nt: TGCAGCGTTGCGAGGGATAGCAATCAGCCCCAGCATTTT; CDR3aa: CSVARDSNQPQHF